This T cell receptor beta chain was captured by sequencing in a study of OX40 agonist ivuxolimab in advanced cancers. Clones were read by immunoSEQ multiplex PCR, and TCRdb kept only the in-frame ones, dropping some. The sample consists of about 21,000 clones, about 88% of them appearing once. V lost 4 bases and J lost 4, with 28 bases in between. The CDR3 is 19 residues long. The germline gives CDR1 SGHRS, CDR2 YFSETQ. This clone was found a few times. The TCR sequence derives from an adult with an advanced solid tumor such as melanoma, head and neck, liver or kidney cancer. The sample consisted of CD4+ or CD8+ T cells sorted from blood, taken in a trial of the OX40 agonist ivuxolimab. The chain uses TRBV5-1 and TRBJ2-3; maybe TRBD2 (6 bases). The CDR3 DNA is TGCGCCAGCAGCCCAAACGAACGGGGGAAGAATAACCTCCCAGATACGCAGTATTTT. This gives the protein CASSPNERGKNNLPDTQYF. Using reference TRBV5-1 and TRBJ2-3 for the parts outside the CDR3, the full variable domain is KAGVTQTPRYLIKTRGQQVTLSCSPISGHRSVSWYQQTPGQGLQFLFEYFSETQRNKGNFPGRFSGRQFSNSRSEMNVSTLELGDSALYLCASSPNERGKNNLPDTQYFGPGTRLTVL.